A single sample is the source of the 21 T cell receptor beta chains below, sequenced in a study of CD8+ T cells in alopecia areata. Extraction of RNA preceded its reverse transcription into cDNA, which served as the sequencing template. The data were produced by immunoSEQ multiplex PCR, yet TCRdb's version contains in-frame clones alone and is incomplete. Here the sample spans around 100,000 clones, approximately 54% being singletons. Treatment indicated: oral pan-JAK inhibitor, 5-10 mg twice daily. The source material was CD8+ T cells sorted from blood, sampled at week 24, from a patient treated with tofacitinib. These receptor sequences come from a human donor with alopecia areata.

The chain carries TRBV4-3 and TRBJ2-2; tentatively, D is TRBD1 or TRBD2 (5 bases each). The V gene's germline CDR1 is LGHNA and CDR2 YSLEER. This CDR3 has 19 residues. Deletions cut 0 bases from V and 0 bases from J, with 17 bases between. In DNA, the CDR3 is TGCGCCAGCAGCCAAGATATAGTACGAGGGGAACCGAACACCGGGGAGCTGTTTTTT. Protein product: CASSQDIVRGEPNTGELFF.

This clone was seen only a few times. The genes are TRBV19 and TRBJ1-1, with D maybe TRBD1 (5 bases). The CDR3 runs 14 residues. Germline V gene lookup returns CDR1 LNHDA and CDR2 SQIVND (reference sequence). V was cut by 4 bases and J by 1 base, with 10 bases left in between. The CDR3 sequence is CASSTSGGNTEAFF. CDR3 nucleotides: TGTGCCAGTAGTACCTCCGGGGGGAACACTGAAGCTTTCTTT.

This chain links TRBV6-5 with TRBJ2-1; 8 bases align to TRBD1. The CDR3 has 14 residues. Germline-derived CDR1 and CDR2 are MNHEY and SVGAGI. Losses at the gene ends were 5 bases for V and 6 bases for J; bases not matched to a gene: 6. CDR3 nucleotide sequence: TGTGCCAGCAGTGCTGGACAGGGTTTCAATGAGCAGTTCTTC. Its translation: CASSAGQGFNEQFF.

The chain recombines TRBV19 with TRBJ2-7, with TRBD1 identical over 10 bases. With V trimmed by 2 bases and J by 5 bases, 9 bases remained unmatched. Germline CDR1 LNHDA, CDR2 SQIVND (reference sequence). This CDR3 comprises 16 residues. This chain's CDR3 is CASSIYPGTGVNEQYF. In DNA, the CDR3 is TGTGCCAGTAGTATATACCCCGGGACAGGGGTCAACGAGCAGTACTTC.

In its sample, this clone was seen a few times. The chain uses TRBV4-1 and TRBJ1-3; no clear D gene. The germline V and J ends were trimmed by 0 bases and 0 bases, with 6 bases remaining between them. Germline CDR1 MGHRA, CDR2 YSYEKL. This CDR3 is 15 amino acids long. In DNA form, the CDR3 reads TGCGCCAGCAGCCAAGATCCCAACTCTGGAAACACCATATATTTT. It is translated as CASSQDPNSGNTIYF.

V is TRBV27 and J is TRBJ2-7; 8 bases agree with TRBD1. Germline V gene data show CDR1 as MNHEY and CDR2 as SMNVEV (reference sequence). The CDR3 runs to 17 residues. V lost 2 bases to trimming and J lost 3 bases; unmatched junction nucleotides: 12. For the CDR3, the DNA is TGTGCCAGCAGTTTAACCGGACAGGGCTTCGAACTCTACGAGCAGTACTTC. Amino acids: CASSLTGQGFELYEQYF.

The gene calls are TRBV6-6 and TRBJ2-7, with D maybe TRBD2 (5 bases). Germline V gene lookup returns CDR1 MNHNY and CDR2 SVGAGI (reference sequence). V lost 5 bases and J 6 bases, leaving 11 bases between the germline ends. The CDR3 extends over 12 amino acids. The CDR3 bases are TGTGCCAGCAGTAGGCGGAGGAGCGAGCAGTACTTC. Translation: CASSRRRSEQYF.

J is TRBJ1-2 and V is TRBV4-1, with 9 bases that match TRBD1. With V trimmed by 2 bases and J by 2 bases, 6 bases remained unmatched. The CDR3 is 16 residues long. Germline V lookup: CDR1 MGHRA, CDR2 YSYEKL. The CDR3 DNA is TGCGCCAGCAGCCAACGGGACAGGGAGTCAAACTATGGCTACACCTTC. Its protein product is CASSQRDRESNYGYTF.

This chain joins TRBV2 and TRBJ2-1; D is possibly TRBD1 (6 bases). V was pared by 4 bases and J by 7 bases, with 14 bases between. Per germline, CDR1 SNHLY and CDR2 FYNNEI. This CDR3 spans 14 amino acids. The CDR3 DNA is TGTGCCAGCAGTGTTGGGCAGGGGTGGAATGAGCAGTTCTTC. Translating gives CASSVGQGWNEQFF.

The chain uses TRBV27 and TRBJ2-7; D possibly uses TRBD1 or TRBD2 (5 bases each). The CDR3 length is 16 residues. V lost 5 bases and J lost 3, with 20 bases in between. Germline CDR1 is MNHEY and CDR2 is SMNVEV (reference sequence). The CDR3 sequence is CASSPSTGTVSYEQYF. For the CDR3, the DNA is TGTGCCAGCAGTCCAAGCACCGGGACGGTGAGCTACGAGCAGTACTTC.

The J gene is TRBJ2-1, the V gene TRBV29-1; 8 bases agree with TRBD1. Per germline, CDR1 SQVTM and CDR2 ANQGSEA. The CDR3 extends over 11 amino acids. With 7 bases clipped from V and 5 bases from J, the junction kept 1 base outside the gene matches. This CDR3 reads CSGTGNNEQFF. CDR3 in DNA: TGCAGCGGGACAGGGAACAATGAGCAGTTCTTC.

V gene TRBV27 combines with J gene TRBJ1-6, with D tentatively TRBD1 (5 bases). V was pared by 6 bases and J by 11 bases, with 17 bases between. The CDR3 sequence is 14 residues long. Germline CDR1 is MNHEY and CDR2 is SMNVEV (reference sequence). The CDR3 loop is CASSPTGALAPLHF. The CDR3 coding sequence is TGTGCCAGCAGCCCGACCGGGGCGCTTGCACCCCTCCACTTT.

This clone was observed many times. J is TRBJ2-5 and V is TRBV4-3; 9 bases fit TRBD1. This CDR3 has 16 amino acids. Germline V CDR1 and CDR2: LGHNA, YSLEER. V shed 2 bases, J shed 5 bases, and the junction held 9 bases outside the gene matches. CDR3 protein: CASSQHSGTGSETQYF. The CDR3 DNA is TGCGCCAGCAGCCAACACTCCGGGACAGGGAGCGAGACCCAGTACTTC.

This clone has only a few counts. J is TRBJ2-7 and V is TRBV29-1; TRBD1 might be the D (6 bases). V lost 6 bases, J lost 5 bases, and 14 bases lay in between. This CDR3 region has 12 residues. Germline V gene sequence: CDR1 SQVTM, CDR2 ANQGSEA. CDR3 region: CSVGHLEDEQYF. For the CDR3, the DNA is TGCAGCGTGGGACATTTGGAGGACGAGCAGTACTTC.

V usage is TRBV9 and J usage is TRBJ2-3; possibly TRBD2 for D (6 bases). CDR3 length: 14 amino acids. From germline, CDR1 is SGDLS and CDR2 YYNGEE. V dropped 4 bases and J dropped 2 bases, with 11 bases sitting between them. In nucleotides, the CDR3 is TGTGCCAGCAGCATTCGGGACTTCACAGATACGCAGTATTTT. Amino acid sequence: CASSIRDFTDTQYF. Drawing the rest from reference TRBV9 and TRBJ2-3, the complete variable domain is DSGVTQTPKHLITATGQRVTLRCSPRSGDLSVYWYQQSLDQGLQFLIQYYNGEERAKGNILERFSAQQFPDLHSELNLSSLELGDSALYFCASSIRDFTDTQYFGPGTRLTVL.

V and J are TRBV30 and TRBJ2-2, with D unresolved. CDR1 and CDR2 from the germline V gene are GTSNPN and SVGIG (reference sequence). The CDR3 is 12 residues long. Deletions cut 5 bases from V and 7 bases from J, with 11 bases between. This CDR3 is CAWGYTDGELFF. The CDR3 nucleotides are TGTGCCTGGGGGTACACAGACGGGGAGCTGTTTTTT.

This chain links TRBV27 with TRBJ1-2; D gene unclear. Trimming stripped 4 bases from V and 2 bases from J, with 8 bases between. There are 13 residues in the CDR3. Germline-derived CDR1 and CDR2 are MNHEY and SMNVEV (reference sequence). In DNA form, the CDR3 reads TGTGCCAGCAGTTCCTATCTCAACTATGGCTACACCTTC. As protein: CASSSYLNYGYTF.

The gene calls are TRBV27 and TRBJ2-1; 8 bases agree with TRBD2. This CDR3 spans 12 amino acids. The ends lost 6 bases at V and 9 bases at J; junction bases unmatched: 4. Germline V CDR1 and CDR2: MNHEY, SMNVEV (reference sequence). The CDR3 sequence: CASSPSGGEQFF. CDR3 coding DNA: TGTGCCAGCAGCCCCAGCGGGGGTGAGCAGTTCTTC.

This chain links TRBV5-1 with TRBJ1-2; D possibly corresponds to TRBD1 (6 bases). CDR3 length: 15 residues. V lost 4 bases and J 4 bases, leaving 17 bases between the germline ends. The germline CDR1 and CDR2 sequences are SGHRS and YFSETQ. DNA of the CDR3: TGCGCCAGCAGCCCTTTGCCCGGGGGCGGCTATGGCTACACCTTC. Residues: CASSPLPGGGYGYTF.

A single count supports this clone. The V call is TRBV11-2, the J call TRBJ1-1; no clear D gene. Trimming took off 5 bases at V and 1 base at J, with 5 bases between the two ends. Germline V CDR1 and CDR2: SGHAT, FQNNGV. The CDR3 is made up of 12 amino acids. This chain's CDR3 is CASSHGNTEAFF. For the CDR3, the DNA is TGTGCCAGCAGCCACGGGAACACTGAAGCTTTCTTT.

This clone was recorded a few times. V gene TRBV29-1 combines with J gene TRBJ1-2; 7 nucleotides line up with TRBD1. V dropped 6 bases and J dropped 5; count of bases not matched to a gene: 6. Germline V gene lookup returns CDR1 SQVTM and CDR2 ANQGSEA. The CDR3 is 12 amino acids. CDR3 residues: CSVMTGIYGYTF. The CDR3 DNA is TGCAGCGTCATGACAGGGATATATGGCTACACCTTC. Full variable domain (rest looked up from reference TRBV29-1 and TRBJ1-2): SAVISQKPSRDICQRGTSLTIQCQVDSQVTMMFWYRQQPGQSLTLIATANQGSEATYESGFVIDKFPISRPNLTFSTLTVSNMSPEDSSIYLCSVMTGIYGYTFGSGTRLTVV.